This TCR beta chain was identified in a study of early stage breast cancer tumors. Looking at the study overall: ER+/PR+/HER2- status applied to about 70% of the 16 invasive breast tumors. Samples were sequenced at roughly 10-fold average coverage.

Germline CDR1 is GTSNPN and CDR2 is SVGIG (reference sequence). CDR3 size: 13 residues. The germline V and J ends were trimmed by 3 bases and 1 base, with 9 bases remaining between them. The method was immunoSEQ multiplex PCR; TCRdb's version includes in-frame clones alone and lacks a portion of them. This table holds around 28,000 clones, approximately 54% found once. General study findings and limits: Tumors had approximately 2.7-fold higher T cell density than normal breast.

This clone has just a few counts. Its antigen is currently unknown. The receptor was derived from a person aged 45-60 years with breast cancer. Input material: breast tumor tissue. The rearrangement uses TRBV30 and TRBJ1-1, with D maybe TRBD1 (6 bases). The CDR3, as DNA: TGTGCCTGGAGCTCGACAGGGAACACTGAAGCTTTCTTT. Amino acid sequence: CAWSSTGNTEAFF.